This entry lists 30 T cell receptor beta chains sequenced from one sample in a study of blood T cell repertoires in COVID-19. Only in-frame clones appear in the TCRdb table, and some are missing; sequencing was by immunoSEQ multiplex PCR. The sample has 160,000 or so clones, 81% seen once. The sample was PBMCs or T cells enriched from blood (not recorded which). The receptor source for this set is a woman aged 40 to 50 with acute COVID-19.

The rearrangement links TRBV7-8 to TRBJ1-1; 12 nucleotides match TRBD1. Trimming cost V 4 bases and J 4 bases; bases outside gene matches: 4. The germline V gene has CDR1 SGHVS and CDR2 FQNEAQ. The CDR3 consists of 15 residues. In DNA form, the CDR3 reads TGTGCCAGCAGCTCGGGACAGGGGGCGGTCACTGAAGCTTTCTTT. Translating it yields CASSSGQGAVTEAFF.

CDR3 DNA sequence: TGTGCCAGCGCAAGGACAGGGGCCTTCACTTATGGCTACACCTTC. Residues: CASARTGAFTYGYTF. V is TRBV27 and J is TRBJ1-2, with 9 nucleotides matching TRBD1. The CDR3 consists of 15 residues. Trimming cost V 8 bases and J 5 bases; bases outside gene matches: 12. Germline CDR1 reads MNHEY; CDR2 reads SMNVEV (reference sequence).

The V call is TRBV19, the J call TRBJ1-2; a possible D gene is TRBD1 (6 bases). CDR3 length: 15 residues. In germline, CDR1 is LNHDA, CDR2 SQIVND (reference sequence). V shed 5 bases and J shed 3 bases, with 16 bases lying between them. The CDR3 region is CASSPRTDDYYGYTF. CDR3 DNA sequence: TGTGCCAGTAGTCCCCGGACAGACGATTACTATGGCTACACCTTC.

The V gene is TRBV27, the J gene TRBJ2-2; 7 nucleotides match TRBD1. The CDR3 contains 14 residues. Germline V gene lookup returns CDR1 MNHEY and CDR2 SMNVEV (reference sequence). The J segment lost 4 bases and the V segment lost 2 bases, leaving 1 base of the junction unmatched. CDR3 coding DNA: TGTGCCAGCAGTTTAGGGACAGCCACCGGGGAGCTGTTTTTT. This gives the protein CASSLGTATGELFF.

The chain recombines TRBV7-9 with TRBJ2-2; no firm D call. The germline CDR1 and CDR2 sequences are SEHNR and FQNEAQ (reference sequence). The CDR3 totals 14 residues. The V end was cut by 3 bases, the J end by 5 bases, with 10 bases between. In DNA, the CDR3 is TGTGCCAGCAGCTTTGACGGAGTGACCGGGGAGCTGTTTTTT. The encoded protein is CASSFDGVTGELFF.

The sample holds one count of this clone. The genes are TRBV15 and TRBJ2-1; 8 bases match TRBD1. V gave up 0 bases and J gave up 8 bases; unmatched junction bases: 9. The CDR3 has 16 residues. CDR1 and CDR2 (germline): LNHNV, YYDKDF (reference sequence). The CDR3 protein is CATSRERGTGGDEQFF. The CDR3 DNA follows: TGTGCCACCAGCAGAGAAAGGGGGACAGGCGGCGATGAGCAGTTCTTC.

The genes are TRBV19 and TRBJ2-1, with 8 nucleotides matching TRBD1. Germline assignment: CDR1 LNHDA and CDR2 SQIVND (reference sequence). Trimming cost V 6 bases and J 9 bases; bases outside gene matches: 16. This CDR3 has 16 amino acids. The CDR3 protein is CASRLGGGTGGSEQFF. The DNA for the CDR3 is TGTGCCAGTAGATTGGGGGGTGGGACAGGAGGGAGTGAGCAGTTCTTC.

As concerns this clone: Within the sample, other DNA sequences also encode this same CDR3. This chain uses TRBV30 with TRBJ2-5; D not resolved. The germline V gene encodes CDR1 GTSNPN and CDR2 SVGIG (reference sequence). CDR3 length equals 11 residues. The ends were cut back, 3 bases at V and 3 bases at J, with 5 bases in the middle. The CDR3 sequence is CAWRAEETQYF. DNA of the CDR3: TGTGCCTGGAGGGCGGAAGAGACCCAGTACTTC.

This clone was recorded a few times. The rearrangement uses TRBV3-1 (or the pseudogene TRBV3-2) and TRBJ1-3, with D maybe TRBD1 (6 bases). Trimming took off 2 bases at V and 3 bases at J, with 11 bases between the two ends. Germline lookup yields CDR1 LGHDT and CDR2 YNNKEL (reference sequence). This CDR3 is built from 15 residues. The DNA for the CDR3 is TGTGCCAGCAGCCAACCGGGGGGCAGTGGAAACACCATATATTTT. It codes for CASSQPGGSGNTIYF.

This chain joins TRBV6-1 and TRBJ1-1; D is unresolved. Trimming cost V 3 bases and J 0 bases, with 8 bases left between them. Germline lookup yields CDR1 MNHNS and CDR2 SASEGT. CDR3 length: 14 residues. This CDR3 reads CASSEARLNTEAFF. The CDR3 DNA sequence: TGTGCCAGCAGTGAGGCCCGCTTGAACACTGAAGCTTTCTTT.

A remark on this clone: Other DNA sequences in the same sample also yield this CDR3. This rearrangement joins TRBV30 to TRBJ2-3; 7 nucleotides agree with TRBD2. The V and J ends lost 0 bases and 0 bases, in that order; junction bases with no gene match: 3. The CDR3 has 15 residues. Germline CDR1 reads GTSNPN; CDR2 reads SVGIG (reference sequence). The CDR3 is CAWSVGSGSTDTQYF. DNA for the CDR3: TGTGCCTGGAGTGTAGGTAGCGGGAGCACAGATACGCAGTATTTT.

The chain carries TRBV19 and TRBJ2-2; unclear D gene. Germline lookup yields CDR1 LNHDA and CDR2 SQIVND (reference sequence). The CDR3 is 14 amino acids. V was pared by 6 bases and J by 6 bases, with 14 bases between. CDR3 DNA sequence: TGTGCCAGTAGACGACGCTATGACTCCGGGGAGCTGTTTTTT. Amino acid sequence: CASRRRYDSGELFF.

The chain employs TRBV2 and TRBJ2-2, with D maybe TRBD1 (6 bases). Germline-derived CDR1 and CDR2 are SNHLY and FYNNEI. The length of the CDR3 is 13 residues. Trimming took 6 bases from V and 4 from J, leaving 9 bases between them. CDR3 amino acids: CASSLDSTGELFF. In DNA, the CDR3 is TGTGCCAGCAGCTTGGACAGCACCGGGGAGCTGTTTTTT.

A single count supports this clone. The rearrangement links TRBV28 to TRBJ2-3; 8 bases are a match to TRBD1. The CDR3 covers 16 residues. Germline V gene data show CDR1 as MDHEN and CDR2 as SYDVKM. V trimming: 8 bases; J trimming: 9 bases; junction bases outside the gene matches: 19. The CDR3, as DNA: TGTGCCAGCGGAACGACAGGGGCTTTAGTAGCTTTGACGCAGTATTTT. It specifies CASGTTGALVALTQYF.

The chain's CDR3 is CAISEPDSSDYNEQFF. CDR3 sequence (DNA): TGTGCCATCAGTGAACCAGACAGTTCGGACTACAATGAGCAGTTCTTC. This rearrangement joins TRBV10-3 to TRBJ2-1, with D possibly being TRBD1 (5 bases). The V end lost 3 bases, the J end lost 3 bases, and 15 bases lay between the germline ends. The germline gives CDR1 ENHRY, CDR2 SYGVKD. The CDR3 is made up of 16 amino acids.

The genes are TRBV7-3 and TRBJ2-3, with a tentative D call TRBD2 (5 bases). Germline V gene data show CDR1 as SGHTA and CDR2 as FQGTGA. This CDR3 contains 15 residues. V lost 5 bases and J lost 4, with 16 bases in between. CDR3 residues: CASSPLPGSPDTQYF. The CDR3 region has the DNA TGTGCCAGCAGCCCCCTCCCGGGGTCCCCAGATACGCAGTATTTT.

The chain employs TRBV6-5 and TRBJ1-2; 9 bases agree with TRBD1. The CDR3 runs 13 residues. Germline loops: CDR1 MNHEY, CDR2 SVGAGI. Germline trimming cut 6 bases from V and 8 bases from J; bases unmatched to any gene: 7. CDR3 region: CASSTGGARGYTF. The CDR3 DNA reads TGTGCCAGCAGCACAGGGGGCGCGAGGGGCTACACCTTC.

The CDR3 protein is CSVPDRNTGELFF. For the CDR3, the DNA is TGCAGCGTTCCAGACAGGAACACCGGGGAGCTGTTTTTT. This sequence joins TRBV29-1 and TRBJ2-2, with TRBD1 as a possible D gene (5 bases). CDR3 length: 13 residues. Per the germline V gene, CDR1 is SQVTM and CDR2 is ANQGSEA. The V end lost 5 bases, the J end lost 1 base, and 8 bases lay between the germline ends.

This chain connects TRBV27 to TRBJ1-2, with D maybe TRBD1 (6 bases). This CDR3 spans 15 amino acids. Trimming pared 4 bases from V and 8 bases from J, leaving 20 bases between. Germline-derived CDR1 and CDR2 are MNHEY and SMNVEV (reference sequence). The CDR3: CASSSPQQGIRGYTF. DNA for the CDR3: TGTGCCAGCAGTTCCCCCCAACAGGGAATTCGGGGCTACACCTTC.

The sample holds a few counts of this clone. DNA for the CDR3: TGTGCCAGCAGCAAAGGAGGCACAGATACGCAGTATTTT. Amino acids: CASSKGGTDTQYF. This chain links TRBV11-3 with TRBJ2-3; no clear D. The CDR3 sequence is 13 residues long. Trimming stripped 5 bases from V and 1 base from J, with 7 bases between. CDR1 and CDR2 from the germline V gene are SGHNT and YENEEA.

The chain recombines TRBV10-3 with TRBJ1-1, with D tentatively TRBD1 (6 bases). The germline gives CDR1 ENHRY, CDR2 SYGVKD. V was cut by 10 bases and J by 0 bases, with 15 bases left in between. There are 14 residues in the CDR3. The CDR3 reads CATQGIIMNTEAFF. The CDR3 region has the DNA TGTGCCACCCAGGGGATCATTATGAACACTGAAGCTTTCTTT.

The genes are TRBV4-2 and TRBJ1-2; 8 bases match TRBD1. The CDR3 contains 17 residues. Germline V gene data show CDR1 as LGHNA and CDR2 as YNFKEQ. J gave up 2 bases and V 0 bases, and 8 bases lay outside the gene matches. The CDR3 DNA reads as TGTGCCAGCAGCCAAGATCAAGGGACAGGAGGCAACTATGGCTACACCTTC. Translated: CASSQDQGTGGNYGYTF.

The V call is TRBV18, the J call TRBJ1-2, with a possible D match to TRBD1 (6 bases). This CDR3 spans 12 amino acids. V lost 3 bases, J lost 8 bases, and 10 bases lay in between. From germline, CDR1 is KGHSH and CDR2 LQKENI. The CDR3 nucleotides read TGTGCCAGCTCACCGGGACAACTGGGCTACACCTTC. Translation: CASSPGQLGYTF.

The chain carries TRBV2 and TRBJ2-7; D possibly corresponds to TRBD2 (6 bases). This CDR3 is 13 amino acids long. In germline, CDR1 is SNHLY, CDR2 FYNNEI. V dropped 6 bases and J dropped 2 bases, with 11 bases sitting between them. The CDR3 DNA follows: TGTGCCAGCAGAAGGGACTCCCCCTACGAGCAGTACGTC. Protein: CASRRDSPYEQYV.

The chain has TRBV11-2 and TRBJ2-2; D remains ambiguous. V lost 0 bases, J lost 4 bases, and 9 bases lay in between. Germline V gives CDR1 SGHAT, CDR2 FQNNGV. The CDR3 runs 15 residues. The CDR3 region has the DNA TGTGCCAGCAGCTTAGAAGGATGGGCCACCGGGGAGCTGTTTTTT. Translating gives CASSLEGWATGELFF.

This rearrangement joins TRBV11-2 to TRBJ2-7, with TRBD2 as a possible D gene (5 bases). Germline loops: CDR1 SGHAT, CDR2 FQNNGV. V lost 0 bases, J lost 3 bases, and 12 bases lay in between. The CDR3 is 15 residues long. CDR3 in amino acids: CASSLDGLLSYEQYV. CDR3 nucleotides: TGTGCCAGCAGCTTAGATGGACTCCTGAGCTACGAGCAGTACGTC.

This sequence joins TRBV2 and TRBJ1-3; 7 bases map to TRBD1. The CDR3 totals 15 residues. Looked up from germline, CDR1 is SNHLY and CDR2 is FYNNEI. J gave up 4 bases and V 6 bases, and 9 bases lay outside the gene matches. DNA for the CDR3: TGTGCCAGCAGGGATGACAGGGCTCCGGGAAACACCATATATTTT. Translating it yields CASRDDRAPGNTIYF.

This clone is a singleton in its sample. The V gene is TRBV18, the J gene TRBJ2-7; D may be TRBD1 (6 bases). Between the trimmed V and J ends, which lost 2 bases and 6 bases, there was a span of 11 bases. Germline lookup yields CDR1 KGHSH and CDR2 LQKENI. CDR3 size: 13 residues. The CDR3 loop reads CASSPDRFSEQYF. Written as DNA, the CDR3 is TGTGCCAGCTCACCAGACAGGTTTAGCGAGCAGTACTTC.

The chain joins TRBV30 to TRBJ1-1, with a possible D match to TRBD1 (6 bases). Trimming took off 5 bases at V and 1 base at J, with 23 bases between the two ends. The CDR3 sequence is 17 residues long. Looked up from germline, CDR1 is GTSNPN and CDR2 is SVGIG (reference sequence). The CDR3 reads CAWGGNTGPSKNTEAFF. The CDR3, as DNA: TGTGCCTGGGGAGGGAACACAGGGCCAAGTAAGAACACTGAAGCTTTCTTT. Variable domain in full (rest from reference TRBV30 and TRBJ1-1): SQTIHQWPATLVQPVGSPLSLECTVEGTSNPNLYWYRQAAGRGLQLLFYSVGIGQISSEVPQNLSASRPQDRQFILSSKKLLLSDSGFYLCAWGGNTGPSKNTEAFFGQGTRLTVV.

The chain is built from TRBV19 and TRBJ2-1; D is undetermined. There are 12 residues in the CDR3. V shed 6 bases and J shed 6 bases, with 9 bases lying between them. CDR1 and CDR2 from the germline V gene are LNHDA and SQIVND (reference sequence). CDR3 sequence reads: CASSSPSNEQFF. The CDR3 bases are TGTGCCAGTAGCTCCCCGAGCAATGAGCAGTTCTTC.